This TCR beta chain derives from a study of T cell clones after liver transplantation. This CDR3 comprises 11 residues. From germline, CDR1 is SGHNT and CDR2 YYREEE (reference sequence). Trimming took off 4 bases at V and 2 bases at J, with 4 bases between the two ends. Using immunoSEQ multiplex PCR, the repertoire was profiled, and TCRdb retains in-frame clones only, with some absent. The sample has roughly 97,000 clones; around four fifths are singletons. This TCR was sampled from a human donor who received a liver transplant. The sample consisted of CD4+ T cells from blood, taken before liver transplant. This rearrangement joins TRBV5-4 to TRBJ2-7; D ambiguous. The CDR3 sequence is CASSRAYEQYF. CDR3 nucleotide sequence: TGTGCCAGCAGCAGAGCCTACGAGCAGTACTTC.